Each of the 9 T cell receptor beta chains below was sequenced from the same sample in a study of blood T cell repertoires in COVID-19. Data came from immunoSEQ multiplex PCR; TCRdb stores just in-frame clones and leaves some out. This sample yields fewer than 250,000 clones, of which roughly 85% are seen a single time; about a tenth belongs to the top ten. What was sequenced was PBMCs or T cells enriched from blood (not recorded which). The receptor set was obtained from a man younger than 45 who had recovered from COVID-19.

Notes on this clone: Its ends do not fully match the called genes, so a read error is possible. The genes are TRBV6-5 and TRBJ2-7, with 7 bases lining up with TRBD1. Germline CDR1 reads MNHEY; CDR2 reads SVGAGI. The CDR3 spans 14 residues. CDR3 sequence: CASSHDRASHEQYF. As DNA, the CDR3 is TGTGCCAGCAGTCATGACAGGGCCTCCCACGAGCAGTACTTC.

This sequence joins TRBV6-5 and TRBJ2-4, with 10 bases aligning to TRBD2. Trimming cost V 0 bases and J 13 bases; bases outside gene matches: 9. Germline V gene sequence: CDR1 MNHEY, CDR2 SVGAGI. CDR3 length: 15 residues. Here the CDR3 reads CASSYSSSGRPIQYF. DNA for the CDR3: TGTGCCAGCAGTTACTCGTCTAGCGGGAGACCGATCCAGTACTTC.

This clone is a singleton in its sample. The chain uses TRBV3-1 (or the pseudogene TRBV3-2) and TRBJ1-3; unclear D gene. Germline V gene lookup returns CDR1 LGHDT and CDR2 YNNKEL (reference sequence). The germline V and J ends were trimmed by 5 bases and 2 bases, with 13 bases remaining between them. CDR3 size: 15 residues. CDR3 DNA: TGTGCCAGCAGCATACGACCAGGTACTGGAAACACCATATATTTT. This gives the protein CASSIRPGTGNTIYF.

The chain couples TRBV7-2 to TRBJ1-6, with D possibly TRBD1 on 5 matching bases. CDR1 and CDR2 from the germline V gene are SGHTA and FQGNSA. The V gene lost 3 bases and the J gene lost 0 bases, with 12 bases spanning the gap. The CDR3 covers 17 residues. This CDR3 reads CASSFSPGSSYNSPLHF. The CDR3 nucleotides read TGTGCCAGCAGCTTTAGCCCAGGGTCCTCCTATAATTCACCCCTCCACTTT.

This chain joins TRBV19 and TRBJ2-7, with D perhaps matching TRBD2 (5 bases). Germline V lookup: CDR1 LNHDA, CDR2 SQIVND (reference sequence). The CDR3 consists of 13 residues. With 6 bases removed from V and 6 bases from J, the gap between germline ends came to 15 bases. This chain's CDR3 is CASSSLERGEQYF. CDR3 DNA: TGTGCCAGTAGCTCTTTAGAACGGGGCGAGCAGTACTTC.

The DNA of the CDR3 is TGTGCCAGCAGCTTGCTCAGGGGTAGGACGGGAAACACCATATATTTT. Translating gives CASSLLRGRTGNTIYF. The chain recombines TRBV11-2 with TRBJ1-3, with D perhaps TRBD1 (6 bases). Germline-derived CDR1 and CDR2 are SGHAT and FQNNGV. V shed 3 bases and J shed 4 bases, with 16 bases lying between them. The CDR3 has 16 amino acids.

This rearrangement joins TRBV18 to TRBJ2-1, with D uncertain. V was clipped by 2 bases and J by 6 bases, with 5 bases between them. Germline loops: CDR1 KGHSH, CDR2 LQKENI. This CDR3 spans 12 amino acids. CDR3 sequence (DNA): TGTGCCAGCTCACCATGGGCCAATGAGCAGTTCTTC. Translated: CASSPWANEQFF.

V and J are TRBV29-1 and TRBJ2-7; no clear D. The CDR3 sequence is 12 residues long. V was clipped by 2 bases and J by 0 bases, with 5 bases between them. Per the germline V gene, CDR1 is SQVTM and CDR2 is ANQGSEA. The CDR3 sequence is CSVETNSYEQYF. The CDR3 DNA reads TGCAGCGTTGAAACAAACTCCTACGAGCAGTACTTC.

This clone showed up just once. CDR3 loop: CASSHLTGTQQETQYF. The CDR3 region has the DNA TGTGCCAGCAGCCATCTCACCGGGACACAACAAGAGACCCAGTACTTC. J is TRBJ2-5 and V is TRBV14; D may be TRBD1 (6 bases). The CDR3 consists of 16 residues. Trimming left V 3 bases short and J 2 bases short, with 16 bases between. Germline V gene sequence: CDR1 SGHDN, CDR2 FVKESK.